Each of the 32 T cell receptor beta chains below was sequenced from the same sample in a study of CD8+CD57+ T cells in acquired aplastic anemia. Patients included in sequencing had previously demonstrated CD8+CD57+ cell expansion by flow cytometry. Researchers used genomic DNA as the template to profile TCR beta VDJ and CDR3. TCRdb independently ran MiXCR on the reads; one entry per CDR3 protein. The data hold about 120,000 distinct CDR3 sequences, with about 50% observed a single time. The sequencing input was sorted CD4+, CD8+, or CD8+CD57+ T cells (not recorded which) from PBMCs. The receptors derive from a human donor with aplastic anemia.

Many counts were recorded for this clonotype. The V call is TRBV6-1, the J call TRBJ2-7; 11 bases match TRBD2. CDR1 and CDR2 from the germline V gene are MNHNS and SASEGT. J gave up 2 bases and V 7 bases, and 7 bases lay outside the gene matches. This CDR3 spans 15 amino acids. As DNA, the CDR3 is TGTGCCAGCACCCCCGGGACTAGCGGAACCTACGAGCAGTACTTC. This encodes CASTPGTSGTYEQYF.

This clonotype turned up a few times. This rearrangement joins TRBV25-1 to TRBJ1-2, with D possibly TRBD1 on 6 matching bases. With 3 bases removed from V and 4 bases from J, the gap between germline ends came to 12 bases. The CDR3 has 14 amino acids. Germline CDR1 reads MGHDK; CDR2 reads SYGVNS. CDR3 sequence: CASSDYMGAYGYTF. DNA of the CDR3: TGTGCCAGCAGTGACTACATGGGGGCCTATGGCTACACCTTC.

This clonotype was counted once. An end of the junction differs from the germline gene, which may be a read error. The CDR3 loop is CASSPYRTGGLETQYF. The CDR3 bases are TGTGCTAGCAGCCCCTACCGGACAGGGGGCCTGGAGACCCAGTACTTC. V gene TRBV7-9 combines with J gene TRBJ2-5, with 11 bases that match TRBD1. The germline V gene encodes CDR1 SEHNR and CDR2 FQNEAQ (reference sequence). The CDR3 has 16 residues.

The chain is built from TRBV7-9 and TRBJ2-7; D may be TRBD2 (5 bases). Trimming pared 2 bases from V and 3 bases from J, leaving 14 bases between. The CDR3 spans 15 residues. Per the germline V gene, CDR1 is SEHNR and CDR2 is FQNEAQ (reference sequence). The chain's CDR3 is CASSLQGSVSYEQYF. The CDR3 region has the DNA TGTGCCAGCAGCTTACAAGGGAGCGTTAGCTACGAGCAGTACTTC.

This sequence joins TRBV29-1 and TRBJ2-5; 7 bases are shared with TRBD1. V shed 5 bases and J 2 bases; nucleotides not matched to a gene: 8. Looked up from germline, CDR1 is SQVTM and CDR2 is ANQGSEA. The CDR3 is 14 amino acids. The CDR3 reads CSVPGTAAQETQYF. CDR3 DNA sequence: TGCAGCGTTCCCGGGACAGCTGCACAAGAGACCCAGTACTTC.

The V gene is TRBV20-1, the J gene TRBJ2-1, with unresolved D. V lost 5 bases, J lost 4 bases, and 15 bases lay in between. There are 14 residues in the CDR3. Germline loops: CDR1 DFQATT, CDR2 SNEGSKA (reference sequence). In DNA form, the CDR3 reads TGCAGTGCTGACCAGTGGGAAAATTACAATGAGCAGTTCTTC. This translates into CSADQWENYNEQFF.

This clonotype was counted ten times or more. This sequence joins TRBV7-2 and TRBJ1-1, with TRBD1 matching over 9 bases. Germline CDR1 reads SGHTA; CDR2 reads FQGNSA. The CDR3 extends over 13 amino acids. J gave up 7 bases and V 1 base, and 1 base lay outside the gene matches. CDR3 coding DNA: TGTGCCAGCAGCTTAGGGACAGGGGTTGAAGCTTTCTTT. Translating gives CASSLGTGVEAFF. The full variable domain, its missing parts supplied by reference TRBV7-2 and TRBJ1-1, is GAGVSQSPSNKVTEKGKDVELRCDPISGHTALYWYRQSLGQGLEFLIYFQGNSAPDKSGLPSDRFSAERTGGSVSTLTIQRTQQEDSAVYLCASSLGTGVEAFFGQGTRLTVV.

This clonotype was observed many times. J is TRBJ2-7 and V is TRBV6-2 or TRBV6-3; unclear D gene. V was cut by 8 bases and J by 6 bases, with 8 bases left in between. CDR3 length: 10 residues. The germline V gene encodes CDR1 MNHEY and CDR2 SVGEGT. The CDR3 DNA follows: TGTGCCAGCGGGCCCCGCGAGCAGTACTTC. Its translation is CASGPREQYF.

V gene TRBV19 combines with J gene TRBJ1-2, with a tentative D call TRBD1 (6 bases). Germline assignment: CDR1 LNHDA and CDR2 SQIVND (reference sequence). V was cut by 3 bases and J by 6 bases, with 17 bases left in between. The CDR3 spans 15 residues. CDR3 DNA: TGTGCCAGTAGTATTTGGCAGGGGCGGTTGGATGGCTACACCTTC. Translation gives CASSIWQGRLDGYTF.

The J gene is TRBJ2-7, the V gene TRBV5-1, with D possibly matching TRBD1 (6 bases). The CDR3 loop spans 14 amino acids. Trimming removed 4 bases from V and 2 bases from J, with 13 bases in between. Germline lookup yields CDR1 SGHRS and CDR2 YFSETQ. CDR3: CASSIRQVPYEQYF. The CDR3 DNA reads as TGCGCCAGCAGCATCCGACAGGTACCCTACGAGCAGTACTTC.

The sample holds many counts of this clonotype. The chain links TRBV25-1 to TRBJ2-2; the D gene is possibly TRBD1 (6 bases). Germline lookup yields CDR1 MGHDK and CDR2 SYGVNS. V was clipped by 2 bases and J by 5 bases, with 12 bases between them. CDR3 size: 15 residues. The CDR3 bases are TGTGCCAGCAGTGAACCAGGGGCCGGGACCGGGGAGCTGTTTTTT. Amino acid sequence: CASSEPGAGTGELFF. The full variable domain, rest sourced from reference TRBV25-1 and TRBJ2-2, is EADIYQTPRYLVIGTGKKITLECSQTMGHDKMYWYQQDPGMELHLIHYSYGVNSTEKGDLSSESTVSRIRTEHFPLTLESARPSHTSQYLCASSEPGAGTGELFFGEGSRLTVL.

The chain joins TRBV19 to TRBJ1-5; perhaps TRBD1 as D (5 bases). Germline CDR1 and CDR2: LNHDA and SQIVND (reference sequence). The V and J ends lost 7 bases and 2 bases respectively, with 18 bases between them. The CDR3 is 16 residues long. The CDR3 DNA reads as TGTGCCAGTACTAACTCGGGGACGTCCCGCAATCAGCCCCAGCATTTT. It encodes CASTNSGTSRNQPQHF.

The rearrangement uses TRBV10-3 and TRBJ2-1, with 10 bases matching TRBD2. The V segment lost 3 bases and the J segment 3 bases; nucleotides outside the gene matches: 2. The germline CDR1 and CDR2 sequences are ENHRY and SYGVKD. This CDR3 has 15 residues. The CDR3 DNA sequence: TGTGCCATCAGTGATCTAGCGGGAGACTACAATGAGCAGTTCTTC. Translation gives CAISDLAGDYNEQFF.

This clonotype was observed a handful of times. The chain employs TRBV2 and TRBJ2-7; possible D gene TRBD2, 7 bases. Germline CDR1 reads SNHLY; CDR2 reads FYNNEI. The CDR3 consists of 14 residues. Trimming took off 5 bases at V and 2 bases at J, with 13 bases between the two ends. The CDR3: CASSREGEPYEQYF. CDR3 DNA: TGTGCCAGCAGTAGGGAGGGGGAGCCCTACGAGCAGTACTTC.

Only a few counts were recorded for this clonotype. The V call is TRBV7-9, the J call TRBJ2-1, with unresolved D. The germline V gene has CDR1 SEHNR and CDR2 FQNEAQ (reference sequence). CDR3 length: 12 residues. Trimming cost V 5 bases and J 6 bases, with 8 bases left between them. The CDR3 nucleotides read TGTGCCAGCAGCATCTCTACCAATGAGCAGTTCTTC. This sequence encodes CASSISTNEQFF. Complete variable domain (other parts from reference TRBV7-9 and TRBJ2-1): DTGVSQNPRHKITKRGQNVTFRCDPISEHNRLYWYRQTLGQGPEFLTYFQNEAQLEKSRLLSDRFSAERPKGSFSTLEIQRTEQGDSAMYLCASSISTNEQFFGPGTRLTVL.

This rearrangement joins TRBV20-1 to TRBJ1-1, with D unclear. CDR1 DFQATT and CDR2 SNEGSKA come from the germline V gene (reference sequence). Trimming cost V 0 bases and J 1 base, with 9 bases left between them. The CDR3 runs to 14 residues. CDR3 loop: CSARDDQPNTEAFF. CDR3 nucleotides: TGCAGTGCTAGAGACGACCAACCGAACACTGAAGCTTTCTTT.

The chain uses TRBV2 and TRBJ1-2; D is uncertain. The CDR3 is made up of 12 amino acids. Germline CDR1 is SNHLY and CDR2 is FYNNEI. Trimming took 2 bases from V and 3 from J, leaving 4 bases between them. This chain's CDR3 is CASSELDYGYTF. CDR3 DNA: TGTGCCAGCAGTGAACTAGACTATGGCTACACCTTC.

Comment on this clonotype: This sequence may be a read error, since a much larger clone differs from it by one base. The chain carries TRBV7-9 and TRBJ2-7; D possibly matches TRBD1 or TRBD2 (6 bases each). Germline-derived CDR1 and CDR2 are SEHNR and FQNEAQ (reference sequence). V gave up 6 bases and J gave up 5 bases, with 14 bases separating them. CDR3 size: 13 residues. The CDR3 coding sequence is TGTGCCAGCAGTTTATCGGGGGCCGACGAGCAGTACTTC. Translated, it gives CASSLSGADEQYF.

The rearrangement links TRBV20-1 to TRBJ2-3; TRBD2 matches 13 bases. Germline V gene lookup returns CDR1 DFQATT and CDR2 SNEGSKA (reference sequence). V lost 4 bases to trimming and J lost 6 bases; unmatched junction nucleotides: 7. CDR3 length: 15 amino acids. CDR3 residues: CSATKLAGGRDTQYF. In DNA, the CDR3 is TGCAGTGCTACTAAACTAGCGGGGGGGAGGGATACGCAGTATTTT.

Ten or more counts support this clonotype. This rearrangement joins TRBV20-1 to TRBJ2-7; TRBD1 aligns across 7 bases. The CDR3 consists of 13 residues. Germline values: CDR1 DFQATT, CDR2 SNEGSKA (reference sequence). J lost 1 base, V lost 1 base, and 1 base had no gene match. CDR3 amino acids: CSARGDSSYEQYF. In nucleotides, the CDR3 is TGCAGTGCTAGAGGGGACAGTTCCTACGAGCAGTACTTC.

The chain's CDR3 is CSANRDRGLAGVGNEQFF. The CDR3 DNA sequence: TGCAGTGCGAACCGGGACAGGGGACTAGCGGGAGTAGGGAATGAGCAGTTCTTC. V gene TRBV20-1 combines with J gene TRBJ2-1; 14 bases match TRBD2. The V gene's germline CDR1 is DFQATT and CDR2 SNEGSKA (reference sequence). The CDR3 consists of 18 residues. V was clipped by 6 bases and J by 7 bases; unmatched bases: 17.

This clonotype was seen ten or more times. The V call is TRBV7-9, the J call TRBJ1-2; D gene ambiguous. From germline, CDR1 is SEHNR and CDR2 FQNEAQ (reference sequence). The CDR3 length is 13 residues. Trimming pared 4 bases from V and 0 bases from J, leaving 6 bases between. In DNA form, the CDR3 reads TGTGCCAGCAGCTCGGGAGCTAACTATGGCTACACCTTC. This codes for CASSSGANYGYTF.

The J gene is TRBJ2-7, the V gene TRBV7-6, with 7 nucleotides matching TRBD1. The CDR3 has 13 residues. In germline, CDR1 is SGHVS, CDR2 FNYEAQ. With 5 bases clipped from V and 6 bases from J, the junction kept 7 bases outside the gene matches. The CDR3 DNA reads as TGTGCCAGCAGCAAGGACAGGAGCTGCGAGCAGTACTTC. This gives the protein CASSKDRSCEQYF.

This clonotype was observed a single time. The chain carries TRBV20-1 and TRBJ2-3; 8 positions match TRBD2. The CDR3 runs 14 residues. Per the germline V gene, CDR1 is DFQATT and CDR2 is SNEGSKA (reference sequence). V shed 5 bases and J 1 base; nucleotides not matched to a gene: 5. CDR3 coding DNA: TGCAGTGCTCCCGTGCGGGGGGGCACAGATACGCAGTATTTT. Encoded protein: CSAPVRGGTDTQYF.

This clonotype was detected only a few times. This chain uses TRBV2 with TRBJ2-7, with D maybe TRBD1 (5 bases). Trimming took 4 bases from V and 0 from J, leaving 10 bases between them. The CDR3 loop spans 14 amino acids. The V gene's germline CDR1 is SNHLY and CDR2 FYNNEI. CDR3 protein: CASSVRQSSYEQYF. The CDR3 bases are TGTGCCAGCAGTGTCCGACAGAGCTCCTACGAGCAGTACTTC.

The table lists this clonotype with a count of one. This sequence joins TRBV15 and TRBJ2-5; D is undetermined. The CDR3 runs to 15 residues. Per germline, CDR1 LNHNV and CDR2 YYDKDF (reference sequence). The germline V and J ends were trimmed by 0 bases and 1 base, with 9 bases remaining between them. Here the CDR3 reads CATSRDYYSQETQYF. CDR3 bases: TGTGCCACCAGCAGAGATTATTACAGCCAAGAGACCCAGTACTTC.

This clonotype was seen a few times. CDR3 region: CASSSTRQGYSYEQYF. CDR3 DNA sequence: TGTGCCAGCAGTTCCACCAGACAGGGGTACTCCTACGAGCAGTACTTC. The chain is built from TRBV27 and TRBJ2-7; 8 bases match TRBD1. The CDR3 consists of 16 residues. Losses at the gene ends were 4 bases for V and 0 bases for J; bases not matched to a gene: 8. Germline V gene sequence: CDR1 MNHEY, CDR2 SMNVEV (reference sequence).

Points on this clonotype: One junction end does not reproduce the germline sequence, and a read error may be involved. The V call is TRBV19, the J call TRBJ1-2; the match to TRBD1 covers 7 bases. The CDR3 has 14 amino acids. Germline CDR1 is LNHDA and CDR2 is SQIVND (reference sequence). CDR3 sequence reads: CASSHDRVGYGYTF. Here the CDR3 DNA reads TGCGCCAGTAGTCATGACAGGGTTGGATATGGCTACACCTTC.

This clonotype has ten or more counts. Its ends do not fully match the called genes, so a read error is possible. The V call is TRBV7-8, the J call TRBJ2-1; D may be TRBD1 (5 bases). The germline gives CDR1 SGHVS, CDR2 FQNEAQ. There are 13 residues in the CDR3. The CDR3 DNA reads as TGTGCCAGCCTCCCCAGGGTCTACAATGAGCAATTCTTC. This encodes CASLPRVYNEQFF.

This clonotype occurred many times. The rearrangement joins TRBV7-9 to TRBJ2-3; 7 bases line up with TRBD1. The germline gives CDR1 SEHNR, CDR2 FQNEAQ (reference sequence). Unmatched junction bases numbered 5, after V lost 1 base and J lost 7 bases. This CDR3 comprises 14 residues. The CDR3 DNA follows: TGTGCCAGCAGCTTAGGACAGGGTGGAAATACGCAGTATTTT. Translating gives CASSLGQGGNTQYF.

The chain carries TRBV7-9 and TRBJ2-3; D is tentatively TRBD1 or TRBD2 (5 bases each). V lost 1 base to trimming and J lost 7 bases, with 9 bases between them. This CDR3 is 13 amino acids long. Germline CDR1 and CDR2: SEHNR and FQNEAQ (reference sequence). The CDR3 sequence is CASSLGEGNTQYF. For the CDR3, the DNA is TGTGCCAGCAGCTTAGGCGAGGGGAATACGCAGTATTTT.

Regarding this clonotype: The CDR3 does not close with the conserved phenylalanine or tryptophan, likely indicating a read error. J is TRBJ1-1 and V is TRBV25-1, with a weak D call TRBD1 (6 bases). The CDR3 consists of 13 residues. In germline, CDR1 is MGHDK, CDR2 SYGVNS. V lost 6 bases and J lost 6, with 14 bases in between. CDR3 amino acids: CASRGGLIPEAFS. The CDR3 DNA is TGTGCCAGCAGAGGGGGTCTAATCCCTGAAGCTTTCTCT.